One and the same sample provided the 5 T cell receptor beta chains below, sequenced in a study of vaccination effects on CD4 cells after COVID-19 (dated by TCRdb to between 2020 and 2023). The antigens for these receptors are not known. Library construction relied on the immunoSEQ multiplex PCR assay. TCRdb provides this immuneACCESS table in a form limited to in-frame rearrangements. Some clones are lacking; in checked studies, under half of them reflect an unresolved V gene, and why the rest are absent is not known. This sample comprises tens of thousands of clones, about 70% of them detected only once. Approximately 2.9% of the sample rests with the top ten. After 10 days of culture, CD4+ T cells were isolated with the EasySep CD4+ T cell isolation kit. Sequencing was performed on CD4+ T cells from PBMCs cultured without peptide, taken before COVID-19 vaccination. Every receptor here comes from a human donor who received a COVID-19 vaccine.

This clone was counted a few times. The chain employs TRBV11-1 and TRBJ1-1; possible D gene TRBD1, 5 bases. CDR1 is SGHAT and CDR2 is FQDESV in the germline V gene (reference sequence). V lost 5 bases to trimming and J lost 7 bases, with 20 bases between them. The CDR3 is made up of 15 amino acids. The CDR3 here is CASSPQLSGGGEAFF. The CDR3 coding sequence is TGTGCCAGCAGCCCCCAGCTGAGCGGCGGGGGTGAAGCTTTCTTT.

J is TRBJ1-2 and V is TRBV6-5, with D unclear. The CDR3 has 10 amino acids. Germline V lookup: CDR1 MNHEY, CDR2 SVGAGI. The chain's CDR3 is CATNSGGYTF. CDR3 bases: TGTGCGACGAACAGCGGCGGCTACACCTTC.

This clone was recorded a few times. The chain couples TRBV3-1 (or the pseudogene TRBV3-2) to TRBJ1-2; 7 nucleotides align to TRBD1. CDR3 length equals 15 residues. Germline-derived CDR1 and CDR2 are LGHDT and YNNKEL (reference sequence). Trimming at V came to 4 bases and at J to 0 bases, leaving 5 bases not matched to a gene. In DNA, the CDR3 is TGTGCCAGCAGCCCGTCGACAGGGACTAACTATGGCTACACCTTC. It translates to CASSPSTGTNYGYTF.

The chain carries TRBV5-4 and TRBJ1-2; 7 bases are a match to TRBD1. Germline V gene lookup returns CDR1 SGHNT and CDR2 YYREEE (reference sequence). The CDR3 consists of 15 residues. V shed 5 bases and J 3 bases; nucleotides not matched to a gene: 10. CDR3: CASSPVQGYDYGYTF. The CDR3 region has the DNA TGTGCCAGCAGTCCTGTACAGGGGTATGACTATGGCTACACCTTC.

The table lists this clone with a few counts. The V and J genes are TRBV7-2 and TRBJ2-5; D gene unclear. CDR1 and CDR2 (germline): SGHTA, FQGNSA. CDR3 length: 14 amino acids. With 1 base removed from V and 3 bases from J, the gap between germline ends came to 9 bases. CDR3 DNA: TGTGCCAGCAGCTTAGGGCTAGTCGAAGAGACCCAGTACTTC. Translation gives CASSLGLVEETQYF.